The 3 T cell receptor beta chains given below trace back to one sample, sequenced in a study of PD-1 blockade in classical Hodgkin lymphoma. Profiled with immunoSEQ multiplex PCR; TCRdb holds only in-frame clones, not every one. This sample has about 22,000 clones, with 72% found just once. Described time point: cycle 4 day 1 (C4D1), after less than 7 weeks of nivolumab. The patients all showed relapse after autologous stem cell transplantation, while their brentuximab vedotin exposure varied. Negative magnetic selection isolated CD4+ T cells from thawed PBMCs. The specimen was CD4+ T cells from blood, collected before the fourth cycle of nivolumab. The receptors originated from a human donor with classical Hodgkin lymphoma.

This clone was observed a few times. The chain combines TRBV25-1 with TRBJ2-7, with TRBD1 matching over 7 bases. CDR3 length: 11 residues. Trimming removed 8 bases from V and 3 bases from J; junction bases left unmatched: 1. Germline lookup yields CDR1 MGHDK and CDR2 SYGVNS. The CDR3 nucleotides are TGTGCCAGCGACAGGGTCTACGAGCAGTACTTC. This codes for CASDRVYEQYF.

The chain couples TRBV19 to TRBJ1-1, with D hard to call. The CDR3 runs to 13 residues. V lost 5 bases and J 1 base, leaving 8 bases between the germline ends. Germline V gives CDR1 LNHDA, CDR2 SQIVND (reference sequence). As DNA, the CDR3 is TGTGCCAGTAGTGTCCGGAGGAACACTGAAGCTTTCTTT. It is translated as CASSVRRNTEAFF. Full variable domain (remainder filled in from reference TRBV19 and TRBJ1-1): DGGITQSPKYLFRKEGQNVTLSCEQNLNHDAMYWYRQDPGQGLRLIYYSQIVNDFQKGDIAEGYSVSREKKESFPLTVTSAQKNPTAFYLCASSVRRNTEAFFGQGTRLTVV.

This chain's CDR3 is CASSLGQGKETQYF. CDR3 DNA: TGCGCCAGCAGCTTGGGACAGGGTAAAGAGACCCAGTACTTC. The chain has TRBV5-1 and TRBJ2-5; 7 positions match TRBD1. The length of the CDR3 is 14 residues. Germline V gene lookup returns CDR1 SGHRS and CDR2 YFSETQ. V was pared by 0 bases and J by 3 bases, with 2 bases of the junction left unmatched.